The TCR beta chain described here comes from a study of CD8 T cell repertoires and HIV-1 epitope variants. Details on this clone: What it binds is unknown.

V gave up 4 bases and J gave up 4 bases; unmatched junction bases: 4. The V gene's germline CDR1 is PRHDT and CDR2 FYEKMQ (reference sequence). This CDR3 region has 15 residues. TCRdb keeps only in-frame clones here, not all; method: immunoSEQ multiplex PCR. Of around 3,600 clones listed, 65% to 80% were seen once; the top ten hold approximately 43%. The V gene is TRBV13, the J gene TRBJ1-1; 12 bases agree with TRBD1. This clonotype originated in a male donor with HIV. The sequenced material came from cultured CD8+ T cells derived from PBMCs. The CDR3 spells CASSYGTGGGTEAFF. For the CDR3, the DNA is TGTGCCAGCAGCTACGGGACAGGGGGCGGCACTGAAGCTTTCTTT.